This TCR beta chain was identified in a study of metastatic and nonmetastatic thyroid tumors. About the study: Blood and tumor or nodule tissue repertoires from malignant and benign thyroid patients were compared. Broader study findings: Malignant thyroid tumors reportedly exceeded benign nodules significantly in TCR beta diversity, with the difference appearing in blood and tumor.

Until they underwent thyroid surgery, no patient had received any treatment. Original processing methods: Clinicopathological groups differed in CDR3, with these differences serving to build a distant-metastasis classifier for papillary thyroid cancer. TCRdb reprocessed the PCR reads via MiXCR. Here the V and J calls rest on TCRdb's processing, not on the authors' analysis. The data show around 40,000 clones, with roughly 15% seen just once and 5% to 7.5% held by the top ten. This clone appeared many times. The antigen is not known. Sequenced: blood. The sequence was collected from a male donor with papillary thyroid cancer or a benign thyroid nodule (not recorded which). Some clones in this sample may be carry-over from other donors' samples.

The DNA of the CDR3 is TGTGCCAGCAGTTCCGCGGGGGGGAGCGGTCAGCCCCAGCATTTT. Encoded protein: CASSSAGGSGQPQHF. The gene calls are TRBV27 and TRBJ1-5, with D tentatively TRBD1 (5 bases). With 4 bases removed from V and 6 bases from J, the gap between germline ends came to 16 bases. Germline CDR1 MNHEY, CDR2 SMNVEV (reference sequence). CDR3 length equals 15 residues.